This TCR beta chain derives from a study of beta chain features in type 1 diabetes. Study findings and constraints: A moderate, significant TCRB CDR3 shortening appeared in type 1 diabetes across four CD4+ subsets.

The study reverse transcribed the entire isolated RNA, so it sequenced expressed TCRB transcripts. Libraries were prepared by immunoSEQ multiplex PCR; TCRdb keeps only in-frame clonotypes and omits some of them. The sample has some 280,000 clones; around an eighth are singletons. This clone was seen a few times. Its antigen is undetermined. The CDR3 contains 12 residues. V lost 8 bases and J lost 7; bases outside the gene matches: 5. Germline assignment: CDR1 SNHLY and CDR2 FYNNEI. The material sequenced was naive CD4+ T cells from blood. The receptor was isolated from a man under 40 with type 1 diabetes. The genes are TRBV2 and TRBJ2-1, with TRBD2 matching over 7 bases. The CDR3 coding sequence is TGTGCCAGCCGCGGGAGCAGTAATGAGCAGTTCTTC. It encodes CASRGSSNEQFF.